This T cell receptor (beta chain) was recorded in a study of blood T cells in healthy people across ages. This clonotype was picked up one time. Its specificity is not known. For the second PCR, which ran for 7 to 11 cycles, a sample-barcoded 5' primer and a J-beta primer mix were used. Every single cDNA molecule received a tag from a template-switch adaptor with 12 random nucleotides. Each of the samples gave a minimum of 2.5 million paired-end reads that contained CDR3. One entry per CDR3 protein, called by TCRdb with MiXCR from the 5' RACE reads. The sample holds approximately 1,000,000 distinct CDR3 sequences; less than 50% are singletons and the top ten take around 18%. CDR1 is LGHDT, CDR2 YNNKEL, per germline (reference sequence). This CDR3 has 12 amino acids. V was pared by 4 bases and J by 3 bases, with 7 bases between. Study results and caveats: Naive T cell percentage showed a strong correlation with TCR beta diversity. Among long-lived donors, naive CD4+ cells were more numerous and diversity higher than in aged donors.

This chain connects TRBV3-1 to TRBJ2-7; possible D gene TRBD1, 5 bases. The source of this sequence is a woman aged 60 to 75 in good health. The source material was blood. The CDR3 region is CASSRTFYEQYF. CDR3 DNA sequence: TGTGCCAGCAGCCGGACATTCTACGAGCAGTACTTC.